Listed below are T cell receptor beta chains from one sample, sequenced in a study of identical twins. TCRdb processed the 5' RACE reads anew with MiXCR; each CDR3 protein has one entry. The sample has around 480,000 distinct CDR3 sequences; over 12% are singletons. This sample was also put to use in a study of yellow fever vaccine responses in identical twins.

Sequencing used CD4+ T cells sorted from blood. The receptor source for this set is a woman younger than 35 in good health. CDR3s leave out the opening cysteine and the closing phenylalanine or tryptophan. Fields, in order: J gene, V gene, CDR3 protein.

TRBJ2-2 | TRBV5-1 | ASSFQGLGNTGELF
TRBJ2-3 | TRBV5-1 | ASSLGPSGTTSTDTQY
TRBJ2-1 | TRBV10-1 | ASSEGDNEQF
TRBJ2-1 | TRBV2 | ASRAGLAGLNEQF
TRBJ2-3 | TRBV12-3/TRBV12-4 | ASSFSPDTQY
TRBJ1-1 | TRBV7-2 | ASSSARSEAF
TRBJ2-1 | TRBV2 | AGGLAGIEQF
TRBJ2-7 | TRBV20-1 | SARENNPHEQY
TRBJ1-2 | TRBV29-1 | SVDSPNYGYT
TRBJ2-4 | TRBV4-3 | ASSQGGTVQY
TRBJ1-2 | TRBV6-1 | ASSDRLRYGYT
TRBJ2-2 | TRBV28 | ASSSPGLAAYTGELF
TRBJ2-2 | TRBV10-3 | AIRTYTGELF
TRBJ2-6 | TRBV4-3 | ASSQEAGGKSGGANVLT
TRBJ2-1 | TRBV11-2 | ASSSPFGSGYTYNEQF
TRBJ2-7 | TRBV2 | ASNGLGGYEQY
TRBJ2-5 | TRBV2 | ASMRGWEETQY
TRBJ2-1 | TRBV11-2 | ASSLYRAHEQF
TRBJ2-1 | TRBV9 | ASSVGREGPSF
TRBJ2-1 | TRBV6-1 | ASSGGLLGYNEQF
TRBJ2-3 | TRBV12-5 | ASGLGRPLTDTQY
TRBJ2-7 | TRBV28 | ASSLLGTGGYEQY